This T cell receptor beta chain was profiled in a study of T cell repertoires in aging, cancer and after chemotherapy. About the study: The whole study produced a dataset of some 9 million TCR reads. Study results and caveats: In cancer patients, declining TCR diversity with age involved lost richness and lost evenness. In hematological cancer patients, infiltrated lymphoid organs may have impaired thymic emigration or peripheral T cell expansion.

This clonotype appeared a few times. Its cognate antigen is unknown. Multiplex touch-down PCR with TRB-A/B primers amplified rearranged V-D-J TRB sequences. TCRdb reanalysed the multiplex PCR reads using MiXCR and keeps one entry per CDR3 protein. The sample yields thousands of distinct CDR3 sequences, approximately 45% seen once. The CDR3 is made up of 16 amino acids. Trimming removed 6 bases at V and 4 bases at J, with 18 bases between. CDR1 MNHNS and CDR2 SASEGT come from the germline V gene. Amplification of TCR beta used genomic DNA extracted from peripheral blood. Sequenced: blood. The origin of this receptor is a human donor with a blood cancer. V usage is TRBV6-1 and J usage is TRBJ2-2, with D possibly matching TRBD2 (5 bases). The CDR3 loop is CASSTPGVGSTGELFF. The CDR3 coding sequence is TGTGCCAGCAGCACCCCCGGGGTAGGATCCACCGGGGAGCTGTTTTTT.